This T cell receptor (beta chain) was obtained from a study of CXCR3-negative and CXCR3-positive naive CD8 T cells. Study conclusions and caveats: TRB CDR3 properties indicated TCR strength, while surface CD5 was similar across naive subsets. Memory cells differed in TRBV-TRBJ usage, but naive CXCR3-negative and CXCR3-positive cells had similar usage. Expression of CXCR3 was partially reduced after cryopreservation, and fresh PBMCs were used in most assays.

UMI-labeled 5' RACE yielded the TRB cDNA libraries. Using the 5' RACE reads, TCRdb records one entry per CDR3 protein without DNA. The listing records about 38,000 distinct CDR3 sequences. A remark on this clonotype: Its matching antigen is unknown.

The V gene's germline CDR1 is DFQATT and CDR2 SNEGSKA (reference sequence). The CDR3 has 13 amino acids. Input material: memory CD8+ T cells from blood. The source is a human donor in good health. Some clones in this sample may be carry-over from other donors' samples. The chain uses TRBV20-1 and TRBJ1-2; no DNA is available, so the TRBD1 call from TCRdb remains unchecked. The CDR3 reads CSARPQGNYGYTF.